This TCR beta chain was recovered during a study of PD-1 blockade in classical Hodgkin lymphoma. Whole-study findings and limits: Lower baseline TCR diversity marked trial partial responders and progressors. Newly diagnosed patients had baseline TCR diversity that was reportedly lower than that of healthy donors. After ASCT, patients who started nivolumab under 1 year later were excluded.

The method was immunoSEQ multiplex PCR; TCRdb's version includes in-frame clones alone and lacks a portion of them. The table lists approximately 29,000 clones, roughly 80% of them singletons. The length of the CDR3 is 13 residues. After removal of 8 bases from V and 8 bases from J, the junction contained 10 bases not matched to a gene. CDR1 and CDR2 from the germline V gene are MDHEN and SYDVKM. In the case of this clone: The target antigen is unknown.

Sample time point: cycle 4 day 1 (C4D1), after about 6 weeks of nivolumab. Every one of the patients relapsed after autologous stem cell transplantation (brentuximab vedotin exposure was variable). By magnetic negative selection, CD4+ T cells were purified from thawed PBMCs. Best responses were complete response, partial response or progressive disease. The chain couples TRBV28 to TRBJ1-2, with 8 bases aligning to TRBD1. The sequence came from a human donor with classical Hodgkin lymphoma. Sequences were derived from CD4+ T cells from blood, sampled before the fourth cycle of nivolumab. In DNA, the CDR3 is TGTGCCAGCGGGACAGGCCCCCGGCAAGGCTACACCTTC. Translation gives CASGTGPRQGYTF.